The rows below give T cell receptor beta chains drawn from one sample of a study of blood T cell repertoires in COVID-19. Sequencing was performed with immunoSEQ multiplex PCR; in TCRdb, only in-frame clones are kept and a portion is missing. The sample includes around 430,000 clones, about 87% of them seen just once. Sequenced material: PBMCs or T cells enriched from blood (not recorded which). These receptors were taken from a woman aged 45-60 years who had recovered from COVID-19. Both conserved end residues are trimmed from each CDR3. Each record gives: V gene, J gene, CDR3 protein.

TRBV7-9	TRBJ1-4	ASSRDRVGTNEKLF
TRBV2	TRBJ1-3	ASSPQGRVSTIY
TRBV4-1	TRBJ2-7	ASSQVKTGLAGSEQY
TRBV28	TRBJ1-2	ASSLNTGGYT
TRBV6-5	TRBJ2-7	ASGRASGVTEQY
TRBV7-3	TRBJ1-1	ASSGQTNTEAF
TRBV30	TRBJ1-4	AWSRTATNEKLF
TRBV18	TRBJ2-7	ASSPAAGTSGSSYEQY
TRBV5-4	TRBJ2-7	ASSEPTSGGAKYEQY
TRBV4-1	TRBJ1-5	ASSQEALQGAQPQH